One sample yielded the 15 T cell receptor beta chains listed below, sequenced in a study of cytomegalovirus exposure and HLA in healthy donors. This table comes from immunoSEQ multiplex PCR, and its TCRdb copy is limited to in-frame clones, with some not included. The sample lists about 160,000 clones, approximately 96% seen once, with approximately 1% in the top ten. Sequenced material: PBMCs. Receptor source: a woman under 30 in good health and CMV-seronegative.

The rearrangement uses TRBV13 and TRBJ1-5; D is perhaps TRBD1 (6 bases). This CDR3 is 14 amino acids long. The germline V gene has CDR1 PRHDT and CDR2 FYEKMQ (reference sequence). Deletions cut 0 bases from V and 5 bases from J, with 8 bases between. CDR3 sequence reads: CASSLGRGDQPQHF. CDR3 DNA sequence: TGTGCCAGCAGCTTAGGCAGGGGTGATCAGCCCCAGCATTTT.

This clone occurred once. The chain combines TRBV7-5 with TRBJ1-2. TRBV7-5 is shown as a pseudogene. The CDR3 sequence is 13 residues long. This CDR3 reads CASSLGTRSGDAF. In DNA, the CDR3 is TGTGCCAGCAGCTTAGGGACCCGAAGCGGGGATGCCTTC.

The chain joins TRBV2 to TRBJ1-2; no reliable D call. This CDR3 has 12 residues. Germline-derived CDR1 and CDR2 are SNHLY and FYNNEI. V lost 8 bases and J 4 bases, leaving 11 bases between the germline ends. The CDR3 sequence is CASWSAGYGYTF. CDR3 nucleotide sequence: TGTGCCAGCTGGAGTGCGGGCTATGGCTACACCTTC.

The rearrangement uses TRBV30 and TRBJ1-6; the match to TRBD1 covers 8 bases. Trimming cost V 7 bases and J 7 bases; bases outside gene matches: 12. This CDR3 has 15 amino acids. The germline CDR1 and CDR2 sequences are GTSNPN and SVGIG (reference sequence). The CDR3 coding sequence is TGTGCCTTTGTTCGCCCGGACAGGGACAATTCACCCCTCCACTTT. Protein: CAFVRPDRDNSPLHF.

The V and J genes are TRBV18 and TRBJ2-5; tentative D call: TRBD2 (5 bases). Looked up from germline, CDR1 is KGHSH and CDR2 is LQKENI. Trimming took 0 bases from V and 4 from J, leaving 6 bases between them. This CDR3 has 13 residues. The CDR3 loop is CASSPPGLETQYF. The DNA for the CDR3 is TGTGCCAGCTCACCACCCGGACTAGAGACCCAGTACTTC.

This rearrangement joins TRBV19 to TRBJ2-1; D is perhaps TRBD1 (6 bases). The CDR3 has 16 amino acids. V lost 3 bases and J 3 bases, leaving 15 bases between the germline ends. Per the germline V gene, CDR1 is LNHDA and CDR2 is SQIVND (reference sequence). CDR3 amino acids: CASSIAPGVIYNEQFF. The CDR3 DNA reads as TGTGCCAGTAGTATCGCCCCAGGGGTCATCTACAATGAGCAGTTCTTC.

The chain has TRBV7-6 and TRBJ2-5, with D perhaps matching TRBD2 (6 bases). This CDR3 has 16 residues. V shed 5 bases and J shed 2 bases, with 18 bases lying between them. CDR1 and CDR2 from the germline V gene are SGHVS and FNYEAQ. The DNA of the CDR3 is TGTGCCAGCAGCCTCACGCCAACGGGGACTCAAGAGACCCAGTACTTC. This gives the protein CASSLTPTGTQETQYF.

The V gene is TRBV2, the J gene TRBJ2-5; D gene ambiguous. The CDR3 is 12 residues long. Trimming shortened V by 7 bases and J by 3 bases, and 9 bases separated the two germline ends. Germline assignment: CDR1 SNHLY and CDR2 FYNNEI. CDR3 sequence reads: CASNALKETQYF. The CDR3 bases are TGTGCCAGCAACGCGCTTAAAGAGACCCAGTACTTC.

The chain joins TRBV6-1 to TRBJ1-2; perhaps TRBD1 as D (5 bases). The V gene lost 0 bases and the J gene lost 4 bases, with 12 bases spanning the gap. There are 15 residues in the CDR3. Germline V gives CDR1 MNHNS, CDR2 SASEGT. The chain's CDR3 is CASSEARGVGYGYTF. The CDR3 nucleotides are TGTGCCAGCAGTGAAGCGCGGGGCGTCGGCTATGGCTACACCTTC.

J is TRBJ1-6 and V is TRBV5-6; D uncertain. Trimming shortened V by 0 bases and J by 0 bases, and 7 bases separated the two germline ends. CDR3 length equals 16 residues. Germline V gives CDR1 SGHDT, CDR2 YYEEEE. Written as DNA, the CDR3 is TGTGCCAGCAGCTTGGGTTGGAGCTCCTATAATTCACCCCTCCACTTT. Translated, it gives CASSLGWSSYNSPLHF.

The chain joins TRBV5-1 to TRBJ1-1; D remains ambiguous. This CDR3 has 13 amino acids. Germline CDR1 reads SGHRS; CDR2 reads YFSETQ. V was shortened by 1 base and J by 4 bases, with 8 bases between the two germline ends. This chain's CDR3 is CASSLNSVTEAFF. CDR3 in DNA: TGCGCCAGCAGCTTGAACAGTGTCACTGAAGCTTTCTTT.

The chain is built from TRBV5-1 and TRBJ1-2; no clear D gene. The germline V gene encodes CDR1 SGHRS and CDR2 YFSETQ. This CDR3 has 14 residues. V lost 0 bases to trimming and J lost 6 bases, with 12 bases between them. The CDR3 bases are TGCGCCAGCAGCTTGGACGCCACTTCCCATGGCTACACCTTC. It encodes CASSLDATSHGYTF.

This sequence joins TRBV18 and TRBJ2-3; 9 bases are a match to TRBD2. This CDR3 has 16 residues. CDR1 KGHSH and CDR2 LQKENI come from the germline V gene. The junction had 5 bases not matched to a gene; V was cut back by 2 bases and J by 2 bases. CDR3 coding DNA: TGTGCCAGCTCACCAGTAGCGGGGGAGGTCACAGATACGCAGTATTTT. Amino acid sequence: CASSPVAGEVTDTQYF.

This chain joins TRBV6-1 and TRBJ2-3; 8 bases fit TRBD1. Germline CDR1 reads MNHNS; CDR2 reads SASEGT. Trimming cost V 6 bases and J 6 bases; bases outside gene matches: 5. The CDR3 consists of 13 residues. The CDR3 loop reads CASRRTGSDTQYF. CDR3 DNA: TGTGCCAGCAGGAGGACAGGGTCGGATACGCAGTATTTT.

The chain uses TRBV7-2 and TRBJ2-3; 11 nucleotides agree with TRBD2. CDR3 length equals 14 residues. The ends lost 6 bases at V and 3 bases at J; junction bases unmatched: 2. The germline V gene has CDR1 SGHTA and CDR2 FQGNSA. This CDR3 is CASRLAGETDTQYF. CDR3 nucleotide sequence: TGTGCCAGCAGACTAGCGGGAGAGACAGATACGCAGTATTTT. The whole variable domain, filled in from reference TRBV7-2 and TRBJ2-3, reads GAGVSQSPSNKVTEKGKDVELRCDPISGHTALYWYRQSLGQGLEFLIYFQGNSAPDKSGLPSDRFSAERTGGSVSTLTIQRTQQEDSAVYLCASRLAGETDTQYFGPGTRLTVL.